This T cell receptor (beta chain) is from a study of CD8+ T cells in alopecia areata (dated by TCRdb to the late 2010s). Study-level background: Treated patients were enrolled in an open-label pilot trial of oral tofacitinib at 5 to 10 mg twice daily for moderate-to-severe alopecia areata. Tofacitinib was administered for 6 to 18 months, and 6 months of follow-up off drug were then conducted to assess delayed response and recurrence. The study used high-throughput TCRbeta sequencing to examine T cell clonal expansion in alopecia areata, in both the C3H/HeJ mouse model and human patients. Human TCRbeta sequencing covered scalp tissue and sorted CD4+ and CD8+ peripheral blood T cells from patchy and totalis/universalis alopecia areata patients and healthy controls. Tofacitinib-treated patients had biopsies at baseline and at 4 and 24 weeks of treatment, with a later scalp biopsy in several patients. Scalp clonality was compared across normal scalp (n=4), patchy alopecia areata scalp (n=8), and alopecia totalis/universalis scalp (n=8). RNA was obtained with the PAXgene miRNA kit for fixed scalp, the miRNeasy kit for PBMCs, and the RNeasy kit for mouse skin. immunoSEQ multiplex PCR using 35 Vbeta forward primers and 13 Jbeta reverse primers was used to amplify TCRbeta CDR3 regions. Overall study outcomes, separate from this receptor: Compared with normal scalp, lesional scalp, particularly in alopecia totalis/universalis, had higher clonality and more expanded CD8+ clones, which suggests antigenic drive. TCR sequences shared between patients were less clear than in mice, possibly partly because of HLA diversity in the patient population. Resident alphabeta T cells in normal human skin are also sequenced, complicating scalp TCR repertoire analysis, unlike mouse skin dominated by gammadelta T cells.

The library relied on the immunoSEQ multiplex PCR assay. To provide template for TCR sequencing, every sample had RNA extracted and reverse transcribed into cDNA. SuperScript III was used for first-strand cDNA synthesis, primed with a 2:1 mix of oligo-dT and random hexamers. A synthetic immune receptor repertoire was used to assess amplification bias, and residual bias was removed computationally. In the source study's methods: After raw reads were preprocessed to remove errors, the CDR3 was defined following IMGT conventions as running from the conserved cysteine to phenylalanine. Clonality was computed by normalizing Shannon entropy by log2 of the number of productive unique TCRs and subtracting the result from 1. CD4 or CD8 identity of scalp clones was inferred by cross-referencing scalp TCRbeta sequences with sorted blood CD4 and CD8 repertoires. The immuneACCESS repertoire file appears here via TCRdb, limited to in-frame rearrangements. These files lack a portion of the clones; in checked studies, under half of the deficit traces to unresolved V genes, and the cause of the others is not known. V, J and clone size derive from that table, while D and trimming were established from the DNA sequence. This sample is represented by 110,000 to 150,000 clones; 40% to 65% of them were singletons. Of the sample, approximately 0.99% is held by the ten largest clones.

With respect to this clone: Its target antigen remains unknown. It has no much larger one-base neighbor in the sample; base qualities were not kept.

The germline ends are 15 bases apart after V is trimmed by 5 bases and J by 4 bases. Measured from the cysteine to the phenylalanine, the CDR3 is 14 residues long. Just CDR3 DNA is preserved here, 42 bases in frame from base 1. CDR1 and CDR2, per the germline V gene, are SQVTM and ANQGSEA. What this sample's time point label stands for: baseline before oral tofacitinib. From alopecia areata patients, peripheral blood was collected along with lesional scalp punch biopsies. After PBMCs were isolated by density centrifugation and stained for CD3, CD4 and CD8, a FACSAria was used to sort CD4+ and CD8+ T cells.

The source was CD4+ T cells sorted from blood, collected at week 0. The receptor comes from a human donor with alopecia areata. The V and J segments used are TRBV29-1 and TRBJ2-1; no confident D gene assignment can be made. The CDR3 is CSVPTSAGYNEQFF. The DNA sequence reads TGCAGCGTTCCAACTTCGGCAGGATACAATGAGCAGTTCTTC.